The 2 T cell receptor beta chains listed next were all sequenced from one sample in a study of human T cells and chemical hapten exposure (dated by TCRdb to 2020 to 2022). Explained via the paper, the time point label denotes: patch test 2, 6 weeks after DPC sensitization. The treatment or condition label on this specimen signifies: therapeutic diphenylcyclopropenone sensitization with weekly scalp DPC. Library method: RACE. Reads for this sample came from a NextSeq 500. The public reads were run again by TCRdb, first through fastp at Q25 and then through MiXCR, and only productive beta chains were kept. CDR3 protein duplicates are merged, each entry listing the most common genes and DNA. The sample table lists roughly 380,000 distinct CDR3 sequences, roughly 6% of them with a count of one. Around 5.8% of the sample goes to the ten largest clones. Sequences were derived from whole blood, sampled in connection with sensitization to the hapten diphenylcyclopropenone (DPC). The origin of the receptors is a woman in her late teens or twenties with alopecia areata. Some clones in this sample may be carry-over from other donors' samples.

The CDR3 coding sequence is TGTGCCAGCAGTTTTGAAGCGCCCAGCACAGATACGCAGTATTTT. It is translated as CASSFEAPSTDTQYF. J is TRBJ2-3 and V is TRBV12-3 or TRBV12-4; D ambiguous. This CDR3 spans 15 amino acids. V dropped 3 bases and J dropped 0 bases, with 10 bases sitting between them.

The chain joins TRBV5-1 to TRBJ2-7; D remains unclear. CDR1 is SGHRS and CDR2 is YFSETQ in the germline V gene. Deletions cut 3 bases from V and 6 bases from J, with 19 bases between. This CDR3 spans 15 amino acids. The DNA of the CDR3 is TGCGCCAGCAGCTCGCTTATAATGGACGTCACCGAGCAGTACTTC. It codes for CASSSLIMDVTEQYF.